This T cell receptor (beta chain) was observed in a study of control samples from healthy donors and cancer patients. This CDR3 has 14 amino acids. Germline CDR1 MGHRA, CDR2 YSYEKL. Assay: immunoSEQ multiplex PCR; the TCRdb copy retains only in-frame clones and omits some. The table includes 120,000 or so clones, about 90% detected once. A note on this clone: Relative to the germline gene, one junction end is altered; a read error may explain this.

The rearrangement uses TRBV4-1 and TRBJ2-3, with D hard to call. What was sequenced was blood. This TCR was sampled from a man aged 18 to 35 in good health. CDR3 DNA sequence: TGCGCCAGCGGCCAAGAGGAAGTCGGCAAAACGCAGTATTTT. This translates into CASGQEEVGKTQYF.